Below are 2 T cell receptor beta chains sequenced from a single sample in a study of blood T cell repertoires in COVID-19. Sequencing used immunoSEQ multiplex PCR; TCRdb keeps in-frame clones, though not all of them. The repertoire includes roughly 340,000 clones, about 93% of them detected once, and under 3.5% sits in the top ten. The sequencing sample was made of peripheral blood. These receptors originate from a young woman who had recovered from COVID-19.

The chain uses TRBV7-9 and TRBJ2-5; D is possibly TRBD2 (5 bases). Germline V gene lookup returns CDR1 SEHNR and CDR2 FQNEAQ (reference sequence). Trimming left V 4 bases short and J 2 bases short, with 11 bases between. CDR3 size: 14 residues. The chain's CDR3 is CASSSHGVQETQYF. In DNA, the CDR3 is TGTGCCAGCAGCTCCCACGGGGTTCAAGAGACCCAGTACTTC.

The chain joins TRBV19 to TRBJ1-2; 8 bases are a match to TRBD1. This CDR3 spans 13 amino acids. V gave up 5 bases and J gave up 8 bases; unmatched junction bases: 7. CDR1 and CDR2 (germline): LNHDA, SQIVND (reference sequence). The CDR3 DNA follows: TGTGCCAGTAGTCTAAGACAGGGGCGAGGCTACACCTTC. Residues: CASSLRQGRGYTF.